This T cell receptor (beta chain) was retrieved from a study of blood T cell repertoires in COVID-19. The wider study: Acute and convalescent COVID-19 samples came from the United States, Italy and Spain.

Authors' methods: It was from reference gene primer amplification that nucleated cell counts were estimated. Generated by immunoSEQ multiplex PCR, the TCRdb table keeps only in-frame clones and is missing some. Clonal size and the V and J genes are those of that table, whereas D and trimming came from the DNA. The data contain fewer than 250,000 clones, 80% to 90% of them singletons. Germline lookup yields CDR1 SGHVS and CDR2 FQNEAQ. The V gene end was trimmed by 3 bases and the J gene end by 5 bases; junction bases not matched to a gene: 8. This CDR3 is 16 amino acids long. The sample comprised PBMCs or T cells enriched from blood (not recorded which). The TCR comes from a middle-aged woman with acute COVID-19. The chain joins TRBV7-8 to TRBJ1-2; the match to TRBD1 covers 11 bases. The CDR3 sequence is CASSFRPGQGVYGYTF. The CDR3 coding sequence is TGTGCCAGCAGCTTCAGGCCGGGACAGGGGGTTTATGGCTACACCTTC.